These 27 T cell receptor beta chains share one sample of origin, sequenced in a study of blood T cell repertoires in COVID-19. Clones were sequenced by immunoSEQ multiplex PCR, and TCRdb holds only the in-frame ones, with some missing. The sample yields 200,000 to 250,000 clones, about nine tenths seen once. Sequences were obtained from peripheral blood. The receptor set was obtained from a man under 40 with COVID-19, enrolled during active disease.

For the CDR3, the DNA is TGTGCCTGGAGTCCGACTAGCGGGGGGGTGATCCGAGCCAAAAACATTCAGTACTTC. Residues: CAWSPTSGGVIRAKNIQYF. This rearrangement joins TRBV30 to TRBJ2-4; 14 nucleotides line up with TRBD2. The CDR3 length is 19 residues. Per the germline V gene, CDR1 is GTSNPN and CDR2 is SVGIG (reference sequence). Germline trimming cut 2 bases from V and 0 bases from J; bases unmatched to any gene: 9.

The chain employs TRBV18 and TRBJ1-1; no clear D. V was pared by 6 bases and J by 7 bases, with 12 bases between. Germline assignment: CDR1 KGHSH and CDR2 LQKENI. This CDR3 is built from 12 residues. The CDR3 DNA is TGTGCCAGCTCGTCACTGGGAGGTGAAGCTTTCTTT. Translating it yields CASSSLGGEAFF.

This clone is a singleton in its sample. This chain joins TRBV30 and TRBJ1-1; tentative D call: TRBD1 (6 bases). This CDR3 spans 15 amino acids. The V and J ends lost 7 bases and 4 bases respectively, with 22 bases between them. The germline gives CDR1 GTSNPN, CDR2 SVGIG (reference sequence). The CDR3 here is CASRGGVPTSTEAFF. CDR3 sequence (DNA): TGTGCCTCGCGAGGGGGTGTCCCCACGAGCACTGAAGCTTTCTTT.

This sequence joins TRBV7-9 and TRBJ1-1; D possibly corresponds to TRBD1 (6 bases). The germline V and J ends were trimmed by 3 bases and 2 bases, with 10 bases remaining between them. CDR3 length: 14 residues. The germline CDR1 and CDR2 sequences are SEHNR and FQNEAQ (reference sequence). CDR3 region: CASSFGTLNTEAFF. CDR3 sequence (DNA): TGTGCCAGCAGCTTCGGGACACTTAACACTGAAGCTTTCTTT.

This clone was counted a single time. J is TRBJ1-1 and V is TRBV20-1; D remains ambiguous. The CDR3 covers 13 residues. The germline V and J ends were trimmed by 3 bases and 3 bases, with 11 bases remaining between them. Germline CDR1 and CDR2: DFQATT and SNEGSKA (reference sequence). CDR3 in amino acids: CSASGNGDTEAFF. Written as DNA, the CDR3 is TGCAGTGCTAGTGGCAACGGGGACACTGAAGCTTTCTTT.

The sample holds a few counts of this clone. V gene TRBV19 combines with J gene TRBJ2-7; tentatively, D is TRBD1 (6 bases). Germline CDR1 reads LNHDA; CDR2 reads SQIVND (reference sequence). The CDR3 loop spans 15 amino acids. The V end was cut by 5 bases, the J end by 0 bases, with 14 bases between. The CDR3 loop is CASSSRQDLSYEQYF. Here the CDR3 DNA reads TGTGCCAGTAGTTCCCGACAGGACCTCTCCTACGAGCAGTACTTC.

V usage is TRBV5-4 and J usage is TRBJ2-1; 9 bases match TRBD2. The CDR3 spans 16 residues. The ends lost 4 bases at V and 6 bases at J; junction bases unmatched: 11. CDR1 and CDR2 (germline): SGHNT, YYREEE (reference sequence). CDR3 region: CASSAEVAAGGNEQFF. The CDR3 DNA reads TGTGCCAGCAGCGCCGAGGTCGCAGCGGGGGGCAATGAGCAGTTCTTC. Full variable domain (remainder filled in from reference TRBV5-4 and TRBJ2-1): ETGVTQSPTHLIKTRGQQVTLRCSSQSGHNTVSWYQQALGQGPQFIFQYYREEENGRGNFPPRFSGLQFPNYSSELNVNALELDDSALYLCASSAEVAAGGNEQFFGPGTRLTVL.

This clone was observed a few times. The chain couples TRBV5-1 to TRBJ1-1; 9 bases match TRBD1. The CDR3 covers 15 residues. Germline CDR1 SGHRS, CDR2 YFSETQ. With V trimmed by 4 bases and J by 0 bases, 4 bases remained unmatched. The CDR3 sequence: CASSIGQGLNTEAFF. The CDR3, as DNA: TGCGCCAGCAGCATAGGACAGGGGTTGAACACTGAAGCTTTCTTT.

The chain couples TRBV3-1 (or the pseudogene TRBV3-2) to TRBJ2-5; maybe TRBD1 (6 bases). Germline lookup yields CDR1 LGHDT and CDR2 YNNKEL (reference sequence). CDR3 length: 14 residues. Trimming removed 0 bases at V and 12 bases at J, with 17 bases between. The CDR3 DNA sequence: TGTGCCAGCAGCCAAGATTGGGACCGGGACAAGGAGTACTTC. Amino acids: CASSQDWDRDKEYF.

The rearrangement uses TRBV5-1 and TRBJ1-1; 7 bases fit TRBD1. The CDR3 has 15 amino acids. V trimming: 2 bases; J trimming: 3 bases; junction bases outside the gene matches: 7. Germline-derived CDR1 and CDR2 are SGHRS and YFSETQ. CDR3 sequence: CASSLTGATYTEAFF. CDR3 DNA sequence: TGCGCCAGCAGCTTAACAGGGGCGACGTACACTGAAGCTTTCTTT.

CDR3 residues: CASSYGQGTSYEQYF. CDR3 sequence (DNA): TGTGCCAGCAGCTATGGACAGGGGACTTCCTACGAGCAGTACTTC. The chain uses TRBV6-5 and TRBJ2-7; 9 bases are a match to TRBD1. This CDR3 is 15 amino acids long. V lost 6 bases to trimming and J lost 1 base; unmatched junction nucleotides: 7. CDR1 is MNHEY and CDR2 is SVGAGI in the germline V gene.

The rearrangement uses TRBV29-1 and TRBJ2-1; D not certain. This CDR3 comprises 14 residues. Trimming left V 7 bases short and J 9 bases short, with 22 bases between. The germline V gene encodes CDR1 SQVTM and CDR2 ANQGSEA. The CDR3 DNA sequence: TGCAGCGCCTTCCATGGTAACGGTTATAGTGAGCAGTTCTTC. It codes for CSAFHGNGYSEQFF.

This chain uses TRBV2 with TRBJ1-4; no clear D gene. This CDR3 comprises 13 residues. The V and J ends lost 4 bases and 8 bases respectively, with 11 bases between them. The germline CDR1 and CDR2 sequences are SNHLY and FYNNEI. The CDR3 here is CASSAGSGEKLFF. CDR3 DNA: TGTGCCAGCAGTGCGGGTTCTGGAGAAAAACTGTTTTTT.

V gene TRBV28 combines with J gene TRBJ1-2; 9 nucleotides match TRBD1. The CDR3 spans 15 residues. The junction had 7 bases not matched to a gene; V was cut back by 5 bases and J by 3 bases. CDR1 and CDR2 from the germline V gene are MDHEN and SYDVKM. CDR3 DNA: TGTGCCAGCAGTCCGAGGACAGGGGTTTACTATGGCTACACCTTC. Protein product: CASSPRTGVYYGYTF.

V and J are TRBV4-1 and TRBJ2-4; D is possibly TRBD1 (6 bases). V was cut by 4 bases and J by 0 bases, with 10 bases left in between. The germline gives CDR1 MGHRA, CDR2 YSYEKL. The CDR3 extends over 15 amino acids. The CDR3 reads CASSLGTIAKNIQYF. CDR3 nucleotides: TGCGCCAGCAGCCTTGGGACAATAGCCAAAAACATTCAGTACTTC.

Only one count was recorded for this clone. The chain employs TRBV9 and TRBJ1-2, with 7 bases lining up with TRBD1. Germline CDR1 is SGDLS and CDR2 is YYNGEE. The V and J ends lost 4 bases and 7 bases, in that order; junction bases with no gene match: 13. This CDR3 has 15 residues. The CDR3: CASSSMTGPSGGYTF. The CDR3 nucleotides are TGTGCCAGCAGCTCCATGACAGGGCCGTCCGGTGGCTACACCTTC.

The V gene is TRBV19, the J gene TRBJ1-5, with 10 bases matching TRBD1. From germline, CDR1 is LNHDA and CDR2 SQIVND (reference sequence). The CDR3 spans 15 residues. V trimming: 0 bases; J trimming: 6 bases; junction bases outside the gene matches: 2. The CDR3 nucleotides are TGTGCCAGTAGTATAGAGGGGACAGGGGTTCAGCCCCAGCATTTT. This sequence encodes CASSIEGTGVQPQHF. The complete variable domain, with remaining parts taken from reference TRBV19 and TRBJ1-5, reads DGGITQSPKYLFRKEGQNVTLSCEQNLNHDAMYWYRQDPGQGLRLIYYSQIVNDFQKGDIAEGYSVSREKKESFPLTVTSAQKNPTAFYLCASSIEGTGVQPQHFGDGTRLSIL.

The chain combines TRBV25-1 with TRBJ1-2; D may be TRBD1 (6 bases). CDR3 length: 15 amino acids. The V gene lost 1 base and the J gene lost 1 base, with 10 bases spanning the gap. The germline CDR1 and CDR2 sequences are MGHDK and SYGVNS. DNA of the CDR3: TGTGCCAGCAGTGAATCGGGGGGCTTTAACTATGGCTACACCTTC. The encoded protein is CASSESGGFNYGYTF.

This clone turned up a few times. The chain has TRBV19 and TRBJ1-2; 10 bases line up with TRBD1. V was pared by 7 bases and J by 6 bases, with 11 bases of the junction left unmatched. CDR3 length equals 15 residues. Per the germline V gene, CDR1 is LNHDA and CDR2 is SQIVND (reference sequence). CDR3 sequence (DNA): TGTGCCAGTACCCGCGCGGACAGGGGGGACGATGGCTACACCTTC. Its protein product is CASTRADRGDDGYTF.

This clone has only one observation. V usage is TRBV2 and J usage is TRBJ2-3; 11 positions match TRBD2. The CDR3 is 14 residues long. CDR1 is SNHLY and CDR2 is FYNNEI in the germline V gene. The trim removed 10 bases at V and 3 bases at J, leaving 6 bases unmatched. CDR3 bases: TGTGCCACTATAGCGGGGGGGCCGACAGATACGCAGTATTTT. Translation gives CATIAGGPTDTQYF.

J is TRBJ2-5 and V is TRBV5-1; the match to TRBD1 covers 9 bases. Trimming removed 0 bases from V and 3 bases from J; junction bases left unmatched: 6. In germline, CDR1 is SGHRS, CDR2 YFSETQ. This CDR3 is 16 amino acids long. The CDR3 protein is CASSLDRGQTKETQYF. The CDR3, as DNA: TGCGCCAGCAGCTTGGACAGGGGGCAGACAAAAGAGACCCAGTACTTC. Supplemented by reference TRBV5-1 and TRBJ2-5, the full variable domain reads KAGVTQTPRYLIKTRGQQVTLSCSPISGHRSVSWYQQTPGQGLQFLFEYFSETQRNKGNFPGRFSGRQFSNSRSEMNVSTLELGDSALYLCASSLDRGQTKETQYFGPGTRLLVL.

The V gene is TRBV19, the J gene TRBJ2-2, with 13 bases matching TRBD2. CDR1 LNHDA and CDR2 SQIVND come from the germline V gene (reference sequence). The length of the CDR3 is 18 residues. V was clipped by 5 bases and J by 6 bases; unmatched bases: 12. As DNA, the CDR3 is TGTGCCAGTAGTTCGACGGGACTAGCGGGGAGGTTTGCCGGGGAGCTGTTTTTT. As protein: CASSSTGLAGRFAGELFF.

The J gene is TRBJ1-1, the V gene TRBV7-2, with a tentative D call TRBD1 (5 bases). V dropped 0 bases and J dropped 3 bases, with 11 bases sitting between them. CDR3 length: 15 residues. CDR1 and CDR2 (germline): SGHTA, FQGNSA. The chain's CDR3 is CASSLAPSGDTEAFF. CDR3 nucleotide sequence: TGTGCCAGCAGCTTAGCCCCGTCGGGGGACACTGAAGCTTTCTTT.

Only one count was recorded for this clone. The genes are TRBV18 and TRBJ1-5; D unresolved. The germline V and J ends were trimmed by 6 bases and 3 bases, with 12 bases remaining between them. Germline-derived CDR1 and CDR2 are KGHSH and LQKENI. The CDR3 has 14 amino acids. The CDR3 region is CASSPAQSNQPQHF. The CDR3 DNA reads TGTGCCAGCTCCCCCGCACAGTCCAATCAGCCCCAGCATTTT.

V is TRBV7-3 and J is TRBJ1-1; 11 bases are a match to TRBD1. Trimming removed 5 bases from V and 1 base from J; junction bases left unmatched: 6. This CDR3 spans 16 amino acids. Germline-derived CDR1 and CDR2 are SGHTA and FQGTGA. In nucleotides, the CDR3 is TGTGCCAGCAGCCTGGGGACAGGGGGTACGAACACTGAAGCTTTCTTT. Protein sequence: CASSLGTGGTNTEAFF.

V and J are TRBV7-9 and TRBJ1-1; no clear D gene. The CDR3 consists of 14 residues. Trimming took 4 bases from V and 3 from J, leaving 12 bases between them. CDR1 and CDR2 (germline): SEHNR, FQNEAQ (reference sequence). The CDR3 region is CASSSIGADTEAFF. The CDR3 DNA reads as TGTGCCAGCAGCTCCATCGGAGCCGACACTGAAGCTTTCTTT. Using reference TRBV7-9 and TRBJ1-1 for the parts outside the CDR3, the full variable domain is DTGVSQNPRHKITKRGQNVTFRCDPISEHNRLYWYRQTLGQGPEFLTYFQNEAQLEKSRLLSDRFSAERPKGSFSTLEIQRTEQGDSAMYLCASSSIGADTEAFFGQGTRLTVV.

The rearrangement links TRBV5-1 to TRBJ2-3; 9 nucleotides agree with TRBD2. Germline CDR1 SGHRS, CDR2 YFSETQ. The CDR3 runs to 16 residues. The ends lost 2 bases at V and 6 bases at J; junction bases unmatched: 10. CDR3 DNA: TGCGCCAGCAGCTTATGGGCGGGGGGGCCGACGGATACGCAGTATTTT. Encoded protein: CASSLWAGGPTDTQYF.